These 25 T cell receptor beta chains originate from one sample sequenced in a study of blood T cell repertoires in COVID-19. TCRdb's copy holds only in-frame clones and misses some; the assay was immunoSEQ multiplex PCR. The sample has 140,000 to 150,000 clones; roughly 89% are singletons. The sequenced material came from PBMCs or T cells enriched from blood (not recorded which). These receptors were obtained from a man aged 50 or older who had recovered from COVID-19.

CDR3 bases: TGTGCCAGCAGCGTAGGTCTGGGAGAGAGCTCCTACGAGCAGTACTTC. Protein sequence: CASSVGLGESSYEQYF. The chain carries TRBV9 and TRBJ2-7, with a possible D match to TRBD2 (5 bases). The ends were cut back, 0 bases at V and 0 bases at J, with 13 bases in the middle. Germline lookup yields CDR1 SGDLS and CDR2 YYNGEE. CDR3 size: 16 residues.

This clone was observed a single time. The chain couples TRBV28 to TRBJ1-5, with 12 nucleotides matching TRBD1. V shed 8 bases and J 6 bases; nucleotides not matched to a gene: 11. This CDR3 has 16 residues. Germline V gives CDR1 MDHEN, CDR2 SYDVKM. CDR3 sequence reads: CASSRAGTGGLQPQHF. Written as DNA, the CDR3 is TGTGCCAGCTCCCGGGCAGGGACAGGGGGCCTTCAGCCCCAGCATTTT.

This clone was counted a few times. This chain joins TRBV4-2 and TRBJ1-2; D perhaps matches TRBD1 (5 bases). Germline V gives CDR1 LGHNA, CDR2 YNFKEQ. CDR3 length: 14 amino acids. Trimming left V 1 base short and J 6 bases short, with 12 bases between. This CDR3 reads CASSQGGADNGYTF. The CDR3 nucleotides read TGTGCCAGCAGCCAAGGTGGCGCGGACAATGGCTACACCTTC.

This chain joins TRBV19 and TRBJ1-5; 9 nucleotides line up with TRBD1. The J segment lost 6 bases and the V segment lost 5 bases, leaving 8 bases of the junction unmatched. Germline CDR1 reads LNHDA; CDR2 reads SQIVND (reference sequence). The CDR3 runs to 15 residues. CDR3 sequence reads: CASSQPGQGGQPQHF. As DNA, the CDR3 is TGTGCCAGTAGTCAACCGGGACAGGGCGGTCAGCCCCAGCATTTT.

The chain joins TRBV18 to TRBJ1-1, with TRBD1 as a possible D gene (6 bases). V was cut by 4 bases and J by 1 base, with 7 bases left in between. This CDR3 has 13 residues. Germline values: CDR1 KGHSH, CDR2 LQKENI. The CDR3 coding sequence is TGTGCCAGCTCACTGGACAGGAACACTGAAGCTTTCTTT. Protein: CASSLDRNTEAFF.

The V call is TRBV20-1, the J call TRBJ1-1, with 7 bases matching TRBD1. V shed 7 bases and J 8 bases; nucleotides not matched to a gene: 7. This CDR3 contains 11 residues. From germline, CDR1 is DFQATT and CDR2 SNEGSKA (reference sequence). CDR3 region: CSGRQGREAFF. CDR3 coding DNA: TGCAGTGGGAGACAGGGTAGGGAAGCTTTCTTT.

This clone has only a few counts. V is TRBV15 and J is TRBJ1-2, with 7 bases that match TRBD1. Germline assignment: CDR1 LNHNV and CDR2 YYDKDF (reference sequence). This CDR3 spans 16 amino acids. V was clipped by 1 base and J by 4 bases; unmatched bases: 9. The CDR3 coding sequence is TGTGCCACCAGCAGAGGGGCGGTGAGACAGGGCTATGGCTACACCTTC. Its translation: CATSRGAVRQGYGYTF.

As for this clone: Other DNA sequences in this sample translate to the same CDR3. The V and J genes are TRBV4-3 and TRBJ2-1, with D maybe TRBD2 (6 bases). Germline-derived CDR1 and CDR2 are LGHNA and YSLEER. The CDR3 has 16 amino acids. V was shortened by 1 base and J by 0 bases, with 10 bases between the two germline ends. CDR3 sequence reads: CASSQARGSSYNEQFF. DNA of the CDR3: TGCGCCAGCAGCCAAGCCCGGGGGAGCTCCTACAATGAGCAGTTCTTC.

The CDR3 loop reads CASTDRVLNTEAFF. CDR3 bases: TGTGCCAGCACAGACAGGGTCCTGAACACTGAAGCTTTCTTT. V and J are TRBV2 and TRBJ1-1; 7 positions agree with TRBD1. The CDR3 runs to 14 residues. The V and J ends lost 7 bases and 0 bases, in that order; junction bases with no gene match: 5. The germline CDR1 and CDR2 sequences are SNHLY and FYNNEI.

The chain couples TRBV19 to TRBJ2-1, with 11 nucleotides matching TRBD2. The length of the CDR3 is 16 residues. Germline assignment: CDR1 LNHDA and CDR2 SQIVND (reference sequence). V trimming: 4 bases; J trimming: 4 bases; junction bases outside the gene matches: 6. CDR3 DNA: TGTGCCAGTAGTACCCTTAGCGGGGGGGCTTACAATGAGCAGTTCTTC. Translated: CASSTLSGGAYNEQFF.

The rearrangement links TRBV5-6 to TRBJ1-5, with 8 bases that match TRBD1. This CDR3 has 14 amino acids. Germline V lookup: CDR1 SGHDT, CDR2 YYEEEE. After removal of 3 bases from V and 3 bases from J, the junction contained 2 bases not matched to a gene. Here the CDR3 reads CASSSGQVNQPQHF. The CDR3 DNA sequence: TGTGCCAGCAGCTCGGGACAGGTCAATCAGCCCCAGCATTTT.

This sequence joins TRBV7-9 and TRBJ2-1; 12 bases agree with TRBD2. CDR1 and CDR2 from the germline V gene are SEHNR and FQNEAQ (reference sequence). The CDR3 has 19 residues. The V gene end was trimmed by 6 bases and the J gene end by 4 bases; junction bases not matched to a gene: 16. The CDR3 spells CASSFGTSGPPYQYNEQFF. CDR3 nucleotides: TGTGCCAGCAGTTTCGGGACTAGCGGGCCTCCTTACCAGTACAATGAGCAGTTCTTC.

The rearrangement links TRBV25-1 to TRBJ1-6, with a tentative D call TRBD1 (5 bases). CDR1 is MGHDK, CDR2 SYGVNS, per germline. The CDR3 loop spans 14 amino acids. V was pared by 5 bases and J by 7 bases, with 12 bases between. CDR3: CASSPWGGNSPLHF. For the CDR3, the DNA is TGTGCCAGCAGTCCATGGGGGGGGAATTCACCCCTCCACTTT.

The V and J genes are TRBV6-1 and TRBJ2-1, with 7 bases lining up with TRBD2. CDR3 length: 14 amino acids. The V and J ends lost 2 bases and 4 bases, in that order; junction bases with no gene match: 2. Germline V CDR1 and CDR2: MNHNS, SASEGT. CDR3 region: CASSEISGYNEQFF. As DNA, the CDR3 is TGTGCCAGCAGTGAAATTAGCGGGTACAATGAGCAGTTCTTC.

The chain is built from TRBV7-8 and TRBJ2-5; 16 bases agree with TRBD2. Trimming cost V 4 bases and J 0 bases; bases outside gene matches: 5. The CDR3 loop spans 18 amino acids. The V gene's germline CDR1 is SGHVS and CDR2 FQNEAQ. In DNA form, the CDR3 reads TGTGCCAGCAGCTGGGGACTAGCGGGAGGGAGGTACCAAGAGACCCAGTACTTC. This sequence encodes CASSWGLAGGRYQETQYF.

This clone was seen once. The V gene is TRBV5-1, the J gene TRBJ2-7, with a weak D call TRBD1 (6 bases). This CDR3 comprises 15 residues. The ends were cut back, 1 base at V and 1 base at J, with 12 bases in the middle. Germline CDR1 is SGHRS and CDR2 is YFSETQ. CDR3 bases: TGCGCCAGCAGCTTGCAGGGGAACCCTTCCTACGAGCAGTACTTC. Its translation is CASSLQGNPSYEQYF.

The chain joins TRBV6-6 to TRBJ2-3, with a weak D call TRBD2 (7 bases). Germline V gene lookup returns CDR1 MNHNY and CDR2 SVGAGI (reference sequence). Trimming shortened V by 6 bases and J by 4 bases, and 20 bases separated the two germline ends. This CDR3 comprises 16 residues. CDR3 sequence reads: CASSAEAGGGADTQYF. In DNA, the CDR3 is TGTGCCAGCAGCGCCGAGGCTGGAGGGGGGGCAGATACGCAGTATTTT.

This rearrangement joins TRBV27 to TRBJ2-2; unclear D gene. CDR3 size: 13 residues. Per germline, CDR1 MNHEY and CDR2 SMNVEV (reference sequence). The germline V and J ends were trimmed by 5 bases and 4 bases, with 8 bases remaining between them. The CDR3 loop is CASSHLATGELFF. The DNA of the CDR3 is TGTGCCAGCAGTCATTTAGCCACCGGGGAGCTGTTTTTT.

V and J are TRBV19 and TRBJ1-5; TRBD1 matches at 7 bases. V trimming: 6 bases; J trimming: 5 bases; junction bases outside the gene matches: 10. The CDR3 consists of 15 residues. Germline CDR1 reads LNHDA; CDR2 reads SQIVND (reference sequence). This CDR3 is CASRATGNYDQPQHF. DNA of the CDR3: TGTGCCAGTAGGGCGACAGGGAACTACGATCAGCCCCAGCATTTT.

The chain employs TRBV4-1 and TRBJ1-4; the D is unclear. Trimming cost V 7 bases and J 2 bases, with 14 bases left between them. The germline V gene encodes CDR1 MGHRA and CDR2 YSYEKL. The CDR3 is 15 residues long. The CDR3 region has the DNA TGCGCCAGCAATCGCTATCATACCACTAATGAAAAACTGTTTTTT. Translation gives CASNRYHTTNEKLFF.

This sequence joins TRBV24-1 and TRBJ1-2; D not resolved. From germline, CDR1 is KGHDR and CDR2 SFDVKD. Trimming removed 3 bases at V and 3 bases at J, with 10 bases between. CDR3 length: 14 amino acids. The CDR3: CATSDTGYDYGYTF. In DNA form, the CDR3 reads TGTGCCACCAGTGATACGGGGTACGACTATGGCTACACCTTC.

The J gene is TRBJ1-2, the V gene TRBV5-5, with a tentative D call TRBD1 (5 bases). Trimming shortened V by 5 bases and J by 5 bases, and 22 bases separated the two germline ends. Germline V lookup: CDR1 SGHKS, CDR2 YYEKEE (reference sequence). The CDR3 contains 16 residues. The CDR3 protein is CASSEQSGDSKYGYTF. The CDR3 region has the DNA TGTGCCAGCAGTGAACAGTCGGGGGACTCCAAATATGGCTACACCTTC.

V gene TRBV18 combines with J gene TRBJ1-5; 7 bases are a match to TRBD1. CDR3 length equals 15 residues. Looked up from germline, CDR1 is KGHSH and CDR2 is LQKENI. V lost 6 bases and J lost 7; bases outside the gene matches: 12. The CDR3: CASSGGQLTGQPQHF. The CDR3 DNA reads TGTGCCAGCTCCGGGGGACAGCTCACAGGACAGCCCCAGCATTTT. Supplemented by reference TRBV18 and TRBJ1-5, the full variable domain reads NAGVMQNPRHLVRRRGQEARLRCSPMKGHSHVYWYRQLPEEGLKFMVYLQKENIIDESGMPKERFSAEFPKEGPSILRIQQVVRGDSAAYFCASSGGQLTGQPQHFGDGTRLSIL.

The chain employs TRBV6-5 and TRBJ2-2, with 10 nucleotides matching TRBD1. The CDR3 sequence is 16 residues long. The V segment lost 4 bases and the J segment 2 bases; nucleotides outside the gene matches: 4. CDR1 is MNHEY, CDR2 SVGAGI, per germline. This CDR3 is CASSWDRGFNTGELFF. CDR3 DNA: TGTGCCAGCAGTTGGGACAGGGGTTTCAACACCGGGGAGCTGTTTTTT.

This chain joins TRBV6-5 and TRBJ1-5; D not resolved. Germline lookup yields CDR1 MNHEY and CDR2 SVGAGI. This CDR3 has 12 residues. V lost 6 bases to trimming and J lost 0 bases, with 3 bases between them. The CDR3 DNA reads TGTGCCAGCAGCAATAGCAATCAGCCCCAGCATTTT. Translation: CASSNSNQPQHF.